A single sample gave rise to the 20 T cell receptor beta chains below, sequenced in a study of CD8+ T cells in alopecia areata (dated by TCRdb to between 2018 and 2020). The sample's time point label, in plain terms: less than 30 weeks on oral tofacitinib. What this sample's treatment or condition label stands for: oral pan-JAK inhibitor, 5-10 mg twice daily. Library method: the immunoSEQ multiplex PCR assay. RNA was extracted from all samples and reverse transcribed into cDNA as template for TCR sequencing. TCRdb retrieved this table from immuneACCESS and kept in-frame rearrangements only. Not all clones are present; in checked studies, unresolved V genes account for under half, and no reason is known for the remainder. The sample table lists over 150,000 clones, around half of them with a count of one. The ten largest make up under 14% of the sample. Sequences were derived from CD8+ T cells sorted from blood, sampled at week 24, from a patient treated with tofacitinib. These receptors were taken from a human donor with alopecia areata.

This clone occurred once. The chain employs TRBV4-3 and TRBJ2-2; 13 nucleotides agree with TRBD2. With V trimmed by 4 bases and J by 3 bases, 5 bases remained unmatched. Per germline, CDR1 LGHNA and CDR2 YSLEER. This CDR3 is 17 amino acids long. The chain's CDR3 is CASSPGTSGVYTGELFF. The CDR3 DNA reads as TGCGCCAGCAGCCCCGGGACTAGCGGGGTATACACCGGGGAGCTGTTTTTT.

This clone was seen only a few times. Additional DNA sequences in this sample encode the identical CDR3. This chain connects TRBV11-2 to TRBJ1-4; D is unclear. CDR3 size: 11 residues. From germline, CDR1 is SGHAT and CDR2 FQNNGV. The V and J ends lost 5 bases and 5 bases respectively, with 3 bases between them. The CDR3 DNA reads TGTGCCAGCAGCCTGAATGAAAAACTGTTTTTT. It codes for CASSLNEKLFF.

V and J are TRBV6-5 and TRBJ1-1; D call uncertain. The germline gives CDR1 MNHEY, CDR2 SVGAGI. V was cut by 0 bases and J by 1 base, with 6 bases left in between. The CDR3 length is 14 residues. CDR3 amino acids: CASSYSGENTEAFF. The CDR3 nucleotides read TGTGCCAGCAGTTACTCCGGGGAGAACACTGAAGCTTTCTTT.

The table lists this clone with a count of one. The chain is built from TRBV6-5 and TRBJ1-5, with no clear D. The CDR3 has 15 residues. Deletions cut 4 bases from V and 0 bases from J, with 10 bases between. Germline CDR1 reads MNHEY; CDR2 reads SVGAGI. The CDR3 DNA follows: TGTGCCAGCAGTTCCACCCTTTTTAGCAATCAGCCCCAGCATTTT. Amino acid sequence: CASSSTLFSNQPQHF.

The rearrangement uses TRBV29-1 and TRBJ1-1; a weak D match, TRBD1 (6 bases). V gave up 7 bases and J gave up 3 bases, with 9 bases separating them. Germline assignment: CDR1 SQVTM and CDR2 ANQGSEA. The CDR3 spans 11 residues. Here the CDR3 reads CSARGYTEAFF. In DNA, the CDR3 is TGCAGCGCGAGGGGGTACACTGAAGCTTTCTTT.

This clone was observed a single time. The DNA of the CDR3 is TGTGCCTGGAGTTATGCTGTTGAGCAGTTCTTC. Translating gives CAWSYAVEQFF. V is TRBV30 and J is TRBJ2-1; D remains unclear. Germline CDR1 is GTSNPN and CDR2 is SVGIG (reference sequence). With 2 bases removed from V and 9 bases from J, the gap between germline ends came to 8 bases. CDR3 length: 11 residues.

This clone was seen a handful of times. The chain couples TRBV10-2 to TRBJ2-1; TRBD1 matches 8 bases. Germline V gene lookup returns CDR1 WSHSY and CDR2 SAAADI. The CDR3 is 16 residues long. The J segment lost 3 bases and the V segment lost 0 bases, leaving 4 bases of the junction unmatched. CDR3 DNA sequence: TGCGCCAGCAGTGAGTCGGGGACAGGAAACTACAATGAGCAGTTCTTC. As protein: CASSESGTGNYNEQFF.

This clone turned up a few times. Here the CDR3 reads CASSQEQGTYNEQFF. CDR3 nucleotides: TGCGCCAGCAGCCAAGAACAGGGAACCTACAATGAGCAGTTCTTC. V gene TRBV4-3 combines with J gene TRBJ2-1; D is perhaps TRBD1 (6 bases). CDR3 length: 15 amino acids. Germline V CDR1 and CDR2: LGHNA, YSLEER. The V and J ends lost 0 bases and 2 bases respectively, with 8 bases between them.

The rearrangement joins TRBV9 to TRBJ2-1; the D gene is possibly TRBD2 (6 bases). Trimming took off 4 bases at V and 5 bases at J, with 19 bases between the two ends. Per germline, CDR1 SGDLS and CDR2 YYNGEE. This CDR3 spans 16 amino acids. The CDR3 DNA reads TGTGCCAGCAGCCCTCGGGCGGGGTGGTTACACAATGAGCAGTTCTTC. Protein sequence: CASSPRAGWLHNEQFF.

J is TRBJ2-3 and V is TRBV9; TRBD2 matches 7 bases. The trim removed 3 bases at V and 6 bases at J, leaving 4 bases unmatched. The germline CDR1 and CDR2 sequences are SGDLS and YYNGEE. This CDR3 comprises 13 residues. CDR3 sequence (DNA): TGTGCCAGCAGCGGAGGTAGCGGGGATACGCAGTATTTT. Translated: CASSGGSGDTQYF.

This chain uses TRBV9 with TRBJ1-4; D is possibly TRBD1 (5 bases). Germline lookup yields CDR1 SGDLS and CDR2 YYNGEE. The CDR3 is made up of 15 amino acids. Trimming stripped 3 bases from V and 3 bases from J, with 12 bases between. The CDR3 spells CASSASGTSNEKLFF. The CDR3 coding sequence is TGTGCCAGCAGCGCATCCGGGACTTCTAATGAAAAACTGTTTTTT.

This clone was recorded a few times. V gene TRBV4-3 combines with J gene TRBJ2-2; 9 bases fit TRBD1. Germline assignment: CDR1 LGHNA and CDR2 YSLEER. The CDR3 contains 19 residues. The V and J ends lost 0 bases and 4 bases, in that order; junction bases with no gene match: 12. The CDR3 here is CASSQDILAGTGSTGELFF. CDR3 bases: TGCGCCAGCAGCCAAGATATATTAGCAGGGACAGGGTCCACCGGGGAGCTGTTTTTT.

The CDR3 sequence: CACDGASGGYEQYF. The CDR3 coding sequence is TGTGCCTGTGACGGGGCTAGCGGGGGTTACGAGCAGTACTTC. This sequence joins TRBV30 and TRBJ2-7; 10 bases are shared with TRBD2. CDR3 length: 14 residues. J lost 4 bases, V lost 6 bases, and 9 bases had no gene match. Germline V gene data show CDR1 as GTSNPN and CDR2 as SVGIG (reference sequence).

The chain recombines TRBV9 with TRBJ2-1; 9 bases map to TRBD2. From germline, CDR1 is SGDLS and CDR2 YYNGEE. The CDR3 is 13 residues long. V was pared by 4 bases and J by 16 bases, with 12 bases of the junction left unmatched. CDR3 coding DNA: TGTGCCAGCAGCTCCCGGGGTAGCGGGGGCATCTTCTTC. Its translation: CASSSRGSGGIFF.

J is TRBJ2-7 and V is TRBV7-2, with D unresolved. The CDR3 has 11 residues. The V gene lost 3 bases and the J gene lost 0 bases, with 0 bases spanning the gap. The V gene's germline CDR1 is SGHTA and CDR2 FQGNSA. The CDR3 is CASSFSYEQYF. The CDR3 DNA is TGTGCCAGCAGCTTCTCCTACGAGCAGTACTTC.

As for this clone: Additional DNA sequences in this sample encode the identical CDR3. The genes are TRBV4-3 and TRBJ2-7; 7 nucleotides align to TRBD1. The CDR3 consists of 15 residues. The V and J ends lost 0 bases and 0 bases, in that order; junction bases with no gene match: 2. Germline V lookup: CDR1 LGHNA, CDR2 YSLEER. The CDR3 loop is CASSQDRDSSYEQYF. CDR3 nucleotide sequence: TGCGCCAGCAGCCAAGATAGGGACAGCTCCTACGAGCAGTACTTC.

This CDR3 is CASSTSRRGTVKNIQYF. The DNA for the CDR3 is TGTGCCAGCAGCACTAGCCGACGTGGGACAGTTAAAAACATTCAGTACTTC. V is TRBV28 and J is TRBJ2-4, with D possibly matching TRBD1 (7 bases). Germline V gene data show CDR1 as MDHEN and CDR2 as SYDVKM. Trimming stripped 6 bases from V and 4 bases from J, with 22 bases between. The CDR3 runs 17 residues.

The CDR3 here is CASKAVDTDYNEQFF. The DNA of the CDR3 is TGTGCCAGCAAAGCGGTGGACACGGACTACAATGAGCAGTTCTTC. The chain joins TRBV25-1 to TRBJ2-1, with D perhaps TRBD1 or TRBD2 (5 bases each). The V and J ends lost 7 bases and 3 bases respectively, with 16 bases between them. Germline V gives CDR1 MGHDK, CDR2 SYGVNS. This CDR3 is built from 15 residues.

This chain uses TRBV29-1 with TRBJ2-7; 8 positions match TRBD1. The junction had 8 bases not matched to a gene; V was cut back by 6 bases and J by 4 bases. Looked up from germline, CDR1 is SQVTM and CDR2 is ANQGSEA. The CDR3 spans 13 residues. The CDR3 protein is CSVRDRTKYEQYF. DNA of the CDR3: TGCAGCGTGCGGGACAGGACGAAATACGAGCAGTACTTC.

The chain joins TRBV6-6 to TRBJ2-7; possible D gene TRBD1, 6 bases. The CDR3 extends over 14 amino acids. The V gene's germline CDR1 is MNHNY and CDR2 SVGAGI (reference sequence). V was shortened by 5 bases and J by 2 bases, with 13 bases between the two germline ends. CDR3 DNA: TGTGCCAGCAGTCACAGGGAAGGCCCCTACGAGCAGTACTTC. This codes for CASSHREGPYEQYF.